This record looks at one TCR beta chain sequence and its context. What it binds is not known. CDR3 size: 14 residues. Germline V gene sequence: CDR1 SGHNT, CDR2 YYREEE (reference sequence). Between the trimmed V and J ends, which lost 2 bases and 6 bases, there was a span of 14 bases. As to treatment: some 19 received Ad26.COV2.S at low or high dose, single or two shots; several received placebo; per-sample allocation not given. Specimen acquisition occurred on day 63 following the initial vaccine or placebo injection. This sample is part of a study of Ad26.COV2.S vaccination and SARS-CoV-2 variants. Points from the study as a whole: Spike-specific TCR breadth in vaccine recipients exceeded that seen in placebo recipients. Measures of TCR breadth and depth may have fallen short of total T cell responses. Substantial breadth in spike-specific CD8+ and CD4+ T cell responses was reportedly seen after vaccination.

Sequenced by immunoSEQ multiplex PCR; TCRdb stores in-frame clones only, minus some. The sample lists about 480,000 clones, 70% to 90% occurring once. The chain recombines TRBV5-4 with TRBJ2-5; D remains unclear. This receptor was obtained from a person between 18 and 65 years old who received the Ad26.COV2.S COVID-19 vaccine or a placebo. Sequencing used peripheral blood, obtained in a trial of Ad26.COV2.S vaccine versus placebo. The CDR3 nucleotides read TGTGCCAGCAGCTTATCAGGTAGCCTGCAGACCCAGTACTTC. Translated, it gives CASSLSGSLQTQYF.